This TCR beta chain emerged from a study of T cell repertoires in ileal Crohn's disease. On the study more broadly: Biopsies of the neoterminal ileum at postoperative colonoscopy form M6 samples.

Per sample, around 0.55 micrograms of biopsy DNA were TCRB immunosequenced. Assay used: immunoSEQ multiplex PCR; TCRdb lists only in-frame clones, some missing. Of more than 50,000 clones in the sample, 85% to 90% were seen once. Notes on the study in general: Within the first postoperative year, endoscopy came at median about 6.4 months. Clonality above 26.8% at surgery always came with endoscopic recurrence.

This clone is a singleton in its sample. The antigen is not known. The time point here: neoterminal ileum biopsy at postoperative endoscopy, about 6 months after surgery. Trimming shortened V by 0 bases and J by 4 bases, and 10 bases separated the two germline ends. Germline lookup yields CDR1 SGHRS and CDR2 YFSETQ. CDR3 length: 14 residues. This receptor was obtained from an adult with Crohn's disease. Sample: ileal tissue. The chain has TRBV5-1 and TRBJ1-2; D uncertain. CDR3: CASSLDASGYGYTF. In DNA, the CDR3 is TGCGCCAGCAGCTTGGACGCGAGCGGCTATGGCTACACCTTC.